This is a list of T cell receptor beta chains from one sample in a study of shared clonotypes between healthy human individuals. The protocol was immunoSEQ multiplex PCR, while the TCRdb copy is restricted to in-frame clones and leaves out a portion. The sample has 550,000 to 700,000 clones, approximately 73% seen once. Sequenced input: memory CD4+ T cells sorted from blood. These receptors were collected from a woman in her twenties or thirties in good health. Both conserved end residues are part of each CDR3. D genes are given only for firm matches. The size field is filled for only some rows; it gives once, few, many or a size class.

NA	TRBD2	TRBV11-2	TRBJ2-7	TGTGCCAGCAGCGTGGGACTAGCGAATATCTACGAGCAGTACTTC	CASSVGLANIYEQYF
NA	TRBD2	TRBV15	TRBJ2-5	TGTGCCACCAGCAGCCCCCTAGCGGGAGTGCAAGAGACCCAGTACTTC	CATSSPLAGVQETQYF
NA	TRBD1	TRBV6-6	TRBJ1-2	TGTGCCAGCAGTTACCAGGGGGGCGGAGGAGACTATGGCTACACCTTC	CASSYQGGGGDYGYTF
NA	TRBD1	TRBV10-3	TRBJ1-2	TGTGCCATCAGCCCGACGGGACAGGTACAAAACTATGGCTACACCTTC	CAISPTGQVQNYGYTF
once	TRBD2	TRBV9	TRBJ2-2	TGTGCCAGCAGCGTTAGCGGGAAGAACACCGGGGAGCTGTTTTTT	CASSVSGKNTGELFF
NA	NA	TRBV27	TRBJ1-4	TGTGCCAGCAGCTCTGGACAGTTATCAACTAATGAAAAACTGTTTTTT	CASSSGQLSTNEKLFF
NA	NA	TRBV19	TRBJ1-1	TGTGCCAGTAGCCTACAGGGGAACACTGAAGCTTTCTTT	CASSLQGNTEAFF
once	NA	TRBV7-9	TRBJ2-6	TGTGCCAGCAGCTTAGTGGGGGCTGGGGCCAACGTCCTGACTTTC	CASSLVGAGANVLTF
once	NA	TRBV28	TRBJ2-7	TGTGCCAGCATGAACTACTACGAGCAGTACTTC	CASMNYYEQYF
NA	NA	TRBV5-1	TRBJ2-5	TGCGCCAGCAGGTTAGAGATAGGACTCATACCGGAGACCCAGTACTTC	CASRLEIGLIPETQYF
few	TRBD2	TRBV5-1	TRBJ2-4	TGCGCCAGCAGCCCCGGGACTAGCGGGACCATTCAGTACTTC	CASSPGTSGTIQYF
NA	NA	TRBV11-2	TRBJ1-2	TGTGCCTCGGCGCGGGGGGGCCGCACTACGAACTATGGCTACACCTTC	CASARGGRTTNYGYTF
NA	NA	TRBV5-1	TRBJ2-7	TGCGCCAGCAGCTTGCGGCGTGACGAGCAGTACTTC	CASSLRRDEQYF
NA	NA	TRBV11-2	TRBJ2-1	TGTGCCAGCAGCTTAGCGCTCAGTCGCTCCTACAATGAGCAGTTCTTC	CASSLALSRSYNEQFF
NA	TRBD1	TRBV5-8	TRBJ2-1	TGTGCCAGCAGCAGGACAGGGTTCTCCTACAATGAGCAGTTCTTC	CASSRTGFSYNEQFF
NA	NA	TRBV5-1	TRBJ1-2	TGCGCCAGCAGAGCGACGGGGGTCTATGGCTACACCTTC	CASRATGVYGYTF
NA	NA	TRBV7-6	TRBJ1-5	TGTGCCAGCAGCTTAGTTCCAAACAATCAGCCCCAGCATTTT	CASSLVPNNQPQHF
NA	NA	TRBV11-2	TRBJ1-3	TGTGCCAGCAGCCCCCTAGAGGGGGGAAACACCATATATTTT	CASSPLEGGNTIYF